The source of this T cell receptor (beta chain) is a study of post-analysis software for immune sequencing data. This CDR3 spans 15 amino acids. J lost 0 bases, V lost 6 bases, and 7 bases had no gene match. Study-level findings and limits: Strong co-clustering by F measure linked samples that shared a preparation batch. Comparison with controls showed significantly lower normalized Chao1 diversity in multiple sclerosis patients. TRBV5-6, TRBV5-1 and TRBV20-1 were among several TRBV segments more frequent in patients than controls.

Presence of unique molecular identifiers characterized the TCR beta cDNA libraries. TCRdb reprocessed the PCR reads with MiXCR, giving one entry per CDR3 protein. The table records roughly 570,000 distinct CDR3 sequences, 30% to 40% of them present only once. Note on this clonotype: The antigen is not known.

Material for sequencing was blood. The chain uses TRBV12-3 or TRBV12-4 and TRBJ2-5; TRBD1 aligns across 7 bases. The sequence was obtained from a girl aged 2-17 years with multiple sclerosis. The CDR3 region is CASSGTVNYQETQYF. CDR3 in DNA: TGTGCCAGCAGCGGGACAGTCAACTACCAAGAGACCCAGTACTTC.